This entry lists 12 T cell receptor beta chains sequenced from one sample in a study of blood T cells in healthy people across ages. Then a second PCR, running about 7 to 11 cycles, was carried out with a sample-barcoded 5' primer and a J-beta primer mix. Via MiXCR, TCRdb re-called the 5' RACE reads, giving one row per CDR3 protein. The sample includes about 1.5 million distinct CDR3 sequences, 35% to 45% seen only once; the top ten take about 4.1%. Sequencing input: blood. The receptors here all came from a woman under 30 in good health.

V usage is TRBV5-4 and J usage is TRBJ1-1; D possibly corresponds to TRBD1 (6 bases). This CDR3 spans 15 amino acids. V lost 4 bases and J 0 bases, leaving 13 bases between the germline ends. Germline values: CDR1 SGHNT, CDR2 YYREEE (reference sequence). CDR3 DNA: TGTGCCAGCAGCGAACAGGGATATTTGAACACTGAAGCTTTCTTT. It specifies CASSEQGYLNTEAFF.

This clonotype was seen a handful of times. The gene calls are TRBV6-2 or TRBV6-3 and TRBJ2-3; the match to TRBD1 covers 8 bases. J lost 0 bases, V lost 6 bases, and 8 bases had no gene match. The CDR3 is 16 amino acids. CDR1 is MNHEY and CDR2 is SVGEGT in the germline V gene. CDR3 region: CASRRTGSSSTDTQYF. CDR3 nucleotide sequence: TGTGCCAGCAGAAGGACAGGGTCCTCCAGCACAGATACGCAGTATTTT.

Remarks on this clonotype: No DNA is shown, since the ends of the CDR3 on it are uncertain; the CDR3 is the one TCRdb lists. This chain uses TRBV11-2 with TRBJ2-5; the table calls TRBD1, which could not be checked here. Per the germline V gene, CDR1 is SGHAT and CDR2 is FQNNGV. The CDR3 is 13 amino acids in total, end residues counted. This CDR3 is CASSFGQGARWYF.

The chain couples TRBV12-3 or TRBV12-4 to TRBJ2-2; 7 bases are a match to TRBD1. With 4 bases clipped from V and 5 bases from J, the junction kept 4 bases outside the gene matches. This CDR3 has 14 residues. CDR3: CASSSTTGTGELFF. The CDR3 DNA follows: TGTGCCAGCAGTTCGACGACAGGGACCGGGGAGCTGTTTTTT.

In DNA, the CDR3 is TGTGCCAGCAGCCCAGCTAGCGCTTTCACAGATACGCAGTATTTT. Its protein product is CASSPASAFTDTQYF. The chain is built from TRBV12-1 and TRBJ2-3; the table's D call TRBD2 went unverified against the DNA. TRBV12-1 is labeled a pseudogene. CDR3 size: 15 residues.

The chain links TRBV29-1 to TRBJ2-3; D is perhaps TRBD2 (6 bases). In germline, CDR1 is SQVTM, CDR2 ANQGSEA. The V gene lost 8 bases and the J gene lost 2 bases, with 17 bases spanning the gap. There are 14 residues in the CDR3. The CDR3 sequence: CSKTAEGYTDTQYF. The CDR3 nucleotides read TGCAGCAAAACAGCGGAGGGATACACAGATACGCAGTATTTT.

The V and J genes are TRBV27 and TRBJ2-6; D is unresolved. The germline V and J ends were trimmed by 10 bases and 0 bases, with 13 bases remaining between them. Germline V gene lookup returns CDR1 MNHEY and CDR2 SMNVEV (reference sequence). This CDR3 has 15 amino acids. CDR3 amino acids: CANPDGLSGANVLTF. CDR3 nucleotide sequence: TGTGCCAACCCCGACGGCCTCTCTGGGGCCAACGTCCTGACTTTC.

The rearrangement links TRBV4-3 to TRBJ2-3; TRBD2 agrees at 7 bases. Trimming cost V 4 bases and J 0 bases; bases outside gene matches: 10. Germline CDR1 LGHNA, CDR2 YSLEER. The CDR3 loop spans 17 amino acids. CDR3 loop: CASSRMGLRRSTDTQYF. The CDR3 DNA follows: TGCGCCAGCAGCCGGATGGGACTACGGCGAAGCACAGATACGCAGTATTTT.

The gene calls are TRBV2 and TRBJ1-1; D perhaps matches TRBD1 (5 bases). This CDR3 comprises 14 residues. The V gene lost 1 base and the J gene lost 8 bases, with 14 bases spanning the gap. Germline-derived CDR1 and CDR2 are SNHLY and FYNNEI. CDR3 sequence reads: CASSEGRQKQEAFF. CDR3 in DNA: TGTGCCAGCAGTGAAGGTAGACAGAAACAAGAAGCTTTCTTT. The full variable domain, in which reference TRBV2 and TRBJ1-1 provide the parts outside the CDR3, is EPEVTQTPSHQVTQMGQEVILRCVPISNHLYFYWYRQILGQKVEFLVSFYNNEISEKSEIFDDQFSVERPDGSNFTLKIRSTKLEDSAMYFCASSEGRQKQEAFFGQGTRLTVV.

This sequence joins TRBV6-5 and TRBJ2-5; no reliable D call. Between the trimmed V and J ends, which lost 0 bases and 1 base, there was a span of 6 bases. Germline V gene data show CDR1 as MNHEY and CDR2 as SVGAGI. This CDR3 has 14 residues. The CDR3 here is CASSYSSSQETQYF. The CDR3 bases are TGTGCCAGCAGTTACTCTTCCAGCCAAGAGACCCAGTACTTC.

This clonotype occurred once. One base away lies a much larger clone, so this may be a sequencing read error. The gene calls are TRBV29-1 and TRBJ2-1; 7 positions agree with TRBD2. The germline V gene encodes CDR1 SQVTM and CDR2 ANQGSEA. J gave up 5 bases and V 8 bases, and 9 bases lay outside the gene matches. This CDR3 is 13 amino acids long. CDR3 in amino acids: CSFRGGIHNEQFF. The CDR3 DNA is TGCAGCTTTCGCGGGGGTATCCACAATGAGCAGTTCTTC.

The CDR3 loop is CASSLMAGSRNEQFF. For the CDR3, the DNA is TGTGCCAGCAGCTTAATGGCAGGGTCTCGGAATGAGCAGTTCTTC. The rearrangement joins TRBV7-2 to TRBJ2-1, with D possibly matching TRBD1 (5 bases). Trimming took 2 bases from V and 7 from J, leaving 15 bases between them. Germline CDR1 is SGHTA and CDR2 is FQGNSA. CDR3 length: 15 amino acids.